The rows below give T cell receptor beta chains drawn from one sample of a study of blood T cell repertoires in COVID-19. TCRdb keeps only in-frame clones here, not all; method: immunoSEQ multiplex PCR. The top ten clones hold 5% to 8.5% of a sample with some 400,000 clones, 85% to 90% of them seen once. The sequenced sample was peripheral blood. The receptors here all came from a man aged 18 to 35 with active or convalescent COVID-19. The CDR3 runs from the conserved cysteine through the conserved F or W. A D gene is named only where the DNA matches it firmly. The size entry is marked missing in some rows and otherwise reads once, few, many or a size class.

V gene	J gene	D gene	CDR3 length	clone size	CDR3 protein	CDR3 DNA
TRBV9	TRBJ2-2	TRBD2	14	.	CASSAKAGTGELFF	TGTGCCAGCAGCGCAAAAGCGGGGACCGGGGAGCTGTTTTTT
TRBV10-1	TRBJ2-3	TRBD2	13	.	CASSGRASDTQYF	TGCGCCAGCAGCGGGAGGGCGTCGGATACGCAGTATTTT
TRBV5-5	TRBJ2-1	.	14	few	CASSLGSSYNEQFF	TGTGCCAGCAGCTTGGGGAGCTCCTACAATGAGCAGTTCTTC
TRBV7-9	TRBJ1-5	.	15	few	CASSFGQGPYQPQHF	TGTGCCAGCAGCTTTGGGCAGGGGCCGTACCAGCCCCAGCATTTT
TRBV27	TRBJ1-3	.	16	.	CPRRPRGGVGGNTIYF	TGTCCCCGCCGCCCGCGGGGGGGGGTGGGTGGAAACACCATATATTTT
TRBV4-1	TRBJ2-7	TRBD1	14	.	CASSQVQGAREQYF	TGCGCCAGCAGCCAAGTCCAGGGGGCGCGGGAGCAGTACTTC
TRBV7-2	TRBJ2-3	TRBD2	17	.	CASSSRLAGGRSDTQYF	TGTGCCAGCAGCTCGCGACTAGCGGGAGGGAGATCAGATACGCAGTATTTT
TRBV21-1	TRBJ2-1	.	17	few	CASSKVVGGSGFSEQFF	TGTGCCAGCAGCAAAGTTGTAGGCGGGAGTGGATTTAGTGAGCAGTTCTTC
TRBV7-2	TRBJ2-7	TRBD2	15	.	CASSPRLAGDYEQYF	TGTGCCAGCAGCCCCCGGCTAGCGGGGGACTACGAGCAGTACTTC
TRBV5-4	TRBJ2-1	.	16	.	CASSGAGFGPYNEQFF	TGTGCCAGCAGCGGTGCCGGATTTGGGCCCTACAATGAGCAGTTCTTC
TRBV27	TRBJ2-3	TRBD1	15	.	CASSENPQGADTQYF	TGTGCCAGCAGCGAGAATCCTCAGGGGGCAGATACGCAGTATTTT
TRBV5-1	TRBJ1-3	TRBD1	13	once	CASSWTGDNTIYF	TGCGCCAGCAGCTGGACAGGGGATAACACCATATATTTT
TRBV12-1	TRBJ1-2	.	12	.	CASTTPGFGYTF	TGTGCCAGCACCACTCCAGGGTTTGGCTACACCTTC
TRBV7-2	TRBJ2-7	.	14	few	CASSSGTHGNEQYF	TGTGCCAGCAGCTCCGGGACTCACGGGAACGAGCAGTACTTC
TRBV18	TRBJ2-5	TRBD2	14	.	CASSLGLAQETQYF	TGTGCCAGCTCGCTGGGACTAGCTCAAGAGACCCAGTACTTC
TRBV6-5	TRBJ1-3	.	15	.	CASSRGGTQGNTIYF	TGTGCCAGCAGCCGCGGAGGGACCCAAGGAAACACCATATATTTT
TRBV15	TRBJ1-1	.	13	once	CATGARLGTEAFF	TGTGCCACCGGGGCACGCCTTGGCACTGAAGCTTTCTTT
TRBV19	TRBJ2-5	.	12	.	CASSIQGETQYF	TGTGCCAGTAGTATCCAGGGGGAGACCCAGTACTTC
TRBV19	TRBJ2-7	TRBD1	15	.	CASRPGQDFSYEQYF	TGTGCCAGTAGACCCGGACAGGATTTCTCCTACGAGCAGTACTTC
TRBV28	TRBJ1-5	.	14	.	CASTGGMGNQPQHF	TGTGCCAGCACCGGGGGGATGGGCAATCAGCCCCAGCATTTT
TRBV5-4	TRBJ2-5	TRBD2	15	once	CASSIGRERQETQYF	TGTGCCAGCAGCATCGGGCGGGAGAGACAAGAGACCCAGTACTTC
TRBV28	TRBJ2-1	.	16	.	CASRKQTGEGYNEQFF	TGTGCCAGCAGAAAACAGACGGGGGAAGGATACAATGAGCAGTTCTTC
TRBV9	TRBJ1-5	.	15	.	CASSAGRGSNQPQHF	TGTGCCAGCAGCGCTGGCAGGGGAAGCAATCAGCCCCAGCATTTT
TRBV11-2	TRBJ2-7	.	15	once	CASSLGSGKNYEQYF	TGTGCCAGCAGCTTAGGATCCGGGAAGAATTACGAGCAGTACTTC
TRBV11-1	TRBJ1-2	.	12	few	CASSTEKSGYTF	TGTGCCAGCAGCACGGAGAAGAGTGGCTACACCTTC
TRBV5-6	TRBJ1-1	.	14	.	CASSHVTGGTEAFF	TGTGCCAGCAGCCACGTCACGGGGGGCACTGAAGCTTTCTTT
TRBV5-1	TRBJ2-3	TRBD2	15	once	CASSLATSGGDTQYF	TGCGCCAGCAGCTTGGCGACTAGCGGGGGAGATACGCAGTATTTT
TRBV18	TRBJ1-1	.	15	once	CASSPWEGLNTEAFF	TGTGCCAGCTCACCCTGGGAGGGTCTGAACACTGAAGCTTTCTTT
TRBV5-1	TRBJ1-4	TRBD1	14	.	CASSTGTGIEKLFF	TGCGCCAGCAGCACCGGGACAGGCATTGAAAAACTGTTTTTT
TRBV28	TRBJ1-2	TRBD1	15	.	CASSLSGGPDYGYTF	TGTGCCAGCAGTTTATCAGGGGGCCCGGACTATGGCTACACCTTC
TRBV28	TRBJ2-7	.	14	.	CASTPGIASYEQYF	TGTGCCAGCACCCCAGGGATCGCGTCCTACGAGCAGTACTTC
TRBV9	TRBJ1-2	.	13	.	CASSVTEIYGYTF	TGTGCCAGCAGCGTGACAGAAATCTATGGCTACACCTTC
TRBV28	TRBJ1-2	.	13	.	CASSLLAGFGYTF	TGTGCCAGCAGTTTATTGGCAGGCTTTGGCTACACCTTC
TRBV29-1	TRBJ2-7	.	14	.	CSVEDRDISYEQYF	TGCAGCGTTGAAGATCGCGATATCTCCTACGAGCAGTACTTC
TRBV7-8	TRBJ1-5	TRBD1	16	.	CASSLATGQDNQPQHF	TGTGCCAGCAGCTTAGCGACGGGACAGGACAATCAGCCCCAGCATTTT
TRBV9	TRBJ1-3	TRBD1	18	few	CASSSGTGWTSSGNTIYF	TGTGCCAGCAGCTCCGGGACAGGGTGGACCAGCTCTGGAAACACCATATATTTT
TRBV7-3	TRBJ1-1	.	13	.	CASSLRGNTEAFF	TGTGCCAGCAGCTTAAGGGGCAACACTGAAGCTTTCTTT
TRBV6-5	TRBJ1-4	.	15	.	CASSYGGTDNEKLFF	TGTGCCAGCAGTTACGGGGGGACCGACAATGAAAAACTGTTTTTT
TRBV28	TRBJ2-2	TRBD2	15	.	CASSGSGSGTGELFF	TGTGCCAGCAGTGGTAGCGGGAGCGGAACCGGGGAGCTGTTTTTT
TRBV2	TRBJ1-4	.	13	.	CASSELSNEKLFF	TGTGCCAGCAGTGAGCTATCTAATGAAAAACTGTTTTTT
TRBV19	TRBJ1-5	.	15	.	CASREWRVGNQPQHF	TGTGCCAGTAGGGAGTGGAGGGTGGGCAATCAGCCCCAGCATTTT